This T cell receptor (beta chain) was captured in a study of cytomegalovirus exposure and HLA in healthy donors. Study-wide results and limits: Listed as cytomegalovirus-associated were 150 or so TCR beta chains. What TCR beta sequences reportedly achieved was accurate prediction of HLA-A and HLA-B alleles in most subjects. Later on, an analysis found that several of the most significant clusters appeared to be linked to common viral pathogens, which included parvovirus B19.

As concerns this clone: Its specificity is unknown.

All donors participated as healthy donors of bone marrow. Amplification used 60 Vbeta primers and 13 Jbeta primers. Libraries were prepared by immunoSEQ multiplex PCR; TCRdb keeps only in-frame clonotypes and omits some of them. This table has some 170,000 clones, over 70% appearing once. The CDR3 sequence is 16 residues long. J gave up 2 bases and V 6 bases, and 6 bases lay outside the gene matches. Germline V CDR1 and CDR2: MDHEN, SYDVKM. Source material: PBMCs. This clonotype originated in a man younger than 35 in good health and CMV-seropositive. V and J are TRBV28 and TRBJ2-5, with TRBD2 matching over 13 bases. Here the CDR3 reads CASRSGLAGEQETQYF. CDR3 coding DNA: TGTGCCAGCAGGTCCGGACTAGCGGGGGAGCAAGAGACCCAGTACTTC.